These 26 T cell receptor beta chains originate from one sample sequenced in a study of blood T cell repertoires in COVID-19. Profiled with immunoSEQ multiplex PCR; TCRdb holds only in-frame clones, not every one. The profile shows approximately 110,000 clones, around 85% of them singletons. Sequencing was carried out using peripheral blood. The receptors here all came from a man in his 70s with active or convalescent COVID-19.

This clone showed up many times. The J gene is TRBJ2-1, the V gene TRBV19; D unclear. This CDR3 region has 16 residues. Looked up from germline, CDR1 is LNHDA and CDR2 is SQIVND (reference sequence). The V end was cut by 6 bases, the J end by 4 bases, with 19 bases between. This CDR3 reads CASSRFLGTSYNEQFF. In DNA, the CDR3 is TGTGCCAGTAGCCGATTTCTAGGTACCTCTTACAATGAGCAGTTCTTC. Supplemented by reference TRBV19 and TRBJ2-1, the full variable domain reads DGGITQSPKYLFRKEGQNVTLSCEQNLNHDAMYWYRQDPGQGLRLIYYSQIVNDFQKGDIAEGYSVSREKKESFPLTVTSAQKNPTAFYLCASSRFLGTSYNEQFFGPGTRLTVL.

This clone was seen a handful of times. The chain has TRBV24-1 and TRBJ2-2; 11 positions agree with TRBD2. This CDR3 has 18 amino acids. Looked up from germline, CDR1 is KGHDR and CDR2 is SFDVKD. Germline trimming cut 3 bases from V and 4 bases from J; bases unmatched to any gene: 9. The CDR3 DNA follows: TGTGCCACCAGTGATCCCTCCCCACTAGCGGGAGTCACCGGGGAGCTGTTTTTT. Translated, it gives CATSDPSPLAGVTGELFF.

This clone was counted a few times. The chain is built from TRBV4-1 and TRBJ2-7; TRBD2 aligns across 8 bases. Germline CDR1 MGHRA, CDR2 YSYEKL. Trimming cost V 1 base and J 3 bases; bases outside gene matches: 17. This CDR3 is 19 amino acids long. The CDR3 protein is CASSQAFLPGGESGYEQYF. In nucleotides, the CDR3 is TGCGCCAGCAGCCAAGCCTTTCTCCCGGGGGGGGAGTCGGGCTACGAGCAGTACTTC.

This rearrangement joins TRBV27 to TRBJ2-1; TRBD2 agrees at 8 bases. CDR3 size: 14 residues. V shed 10 bases and J 5 bases; nucleotides not matched to a gene: 10. Germline values: CDR1 MNHEY, CDR2 SMNVEV (reference sequence). CDR3 sequence reads: CATSKREPHNEQFF. As DNA, the CDR3 is TGTGCCACCTCCAAGCGGGAGCCTCACAATGAGCAGTTCTTC.

The chain employs TRBV9 and TRBJ2-3; TRBD1 aligns across 7 bases. Trimming cost V 3 bases and J 0 bases; bases outside gene matches: 13. CDR1 and CDR2 (germline): SGDLS, YYNGEE. The CDR3 runs to 18 residues. CDR3 DNA: TGTGCCAGCAGCGAAAGTCCTTGGACAGGTTCTAGCACAGATACGCAGTATTTT. It encodes CASSESPWTGSSTDTQYF. Filled out from reference TRBV9 and TRBJ2-3, the complete variable domain reads DSGVTQTPKHLITATGQRVTLRCSPRSGDLSVYWYQQSLDQGLQFLIQYYNGEERAKGNILERFSAQQFPDLHSELNLSSLELGDSALYFCASSESPWTGSSTDTQYFGPGTRLTVL.

About this clone itself: The junction and the germline gene differ at one end; a read error may be behind it. The chain has TRBV7-7 and TRBJ2-1, with 9 positions matching TRBD2. The germline gives CDR1 SSHAT, CDR2 FNYEAQ (reference sequence). The CDR3 covers 15 residues. In DNA, the CDR3 is TGTGCTAGCAGTTTAACTAGCGGGCTCTACAATGAGCAGTTCTTC. Encoded protein: CASSLTSGLYNEQFF.

J is TRBJ2-5 and V is TRBV2; D uncertain. V lost 7 bases to trimming and J lost 5 bases, with 14 bases between them. The CDR3 spans 13 residues. The germline gives CDR1 SNHLY, CDR2 FYNNEI. DNA for the CDR3: TGTGCCAGCAATTATCGACTGAAGGAGACCCAGTACTTC. As protein: CASNYRLKETQYF.

The chain links TRBV29-1 to TRBJ1-1; 8 bases fit TRBD1. The V gene's germline CDR1 is SQVTM and CDR2 ANQGSEA. The length of the CDR3 is 13 residues. Unmatched junction bases numbered 2, after V lost 4 bases and J lost 1 base. This CDR3 is CSVVQGANTEAFF. In nucleotides, the CDR3 is TGCAGCGTTGTCCAGGGGGCGAACACTGAAGCTTTCTTT. Looking up the rest from reference TRBV29-1 and TRBJ1-1 gives the full variable domain: SAVISQKPSRDICQRGTSLTIQCQVDSQVTMMFWYRQQPGQSLTLIATANQGSEATYESGFVIDKFPISRPNLTFSTLTVSNMSPEDSSIYLCSVVQGANTEAFFGQGTRLTVV.

The chain employs TRBV10-3 and TRBJ1-2; D is perhaps TRBD1 (5 bases). This CDR3 comprises 13 residues. Trimming shortened V by 2 bases and J by 2 bases, and 6 bases separated the two germline ends. Germline CDR1 ENHRY, CDR2 SYGVKD. CDR3 in amino acids: CAISEGGNYGYTF. CDR3 bases: TGTGCCATCAGTGAGGGGGGGAACTATGGCTACACCTTC.

The chain couples TRBV24-1 to TRBJ2-5, with 12 nucleotides matching TRBD1. V lost 6 bases to trimming and J lost 5 bases; unmatched junction nucleotides: 12. Per germline, CDR1 KGHDR and CDR2 SFDVKD. The CDR3 runs 17 residues. The CDR3 DNA follows: TGTGCCACCAGTCCAGGGACAGGGGGCGCAGGGGCGGAGACCCAGTACTTC. Translating it yields CATSPGTGGAGAETQYF.

This chain connects TRBV5-1 to TRBJ1-1; TRBD1 agrees at 8 bases. Per the germline V gene, CDR1 is SGHRS and CDR2 is YFSETQ. Trimming cost V 4 bases and J 0 bases; bases outside gene matches: 5. The CDR3 runs 15 residues. The CDR3 sequence: CASSPGQGLNTEAFF. In DNA, the CDR3 is TGCGCCAGCAGCCCAGGACAGGGACTGAACACTGAAGCTTTCTTT.

The chain combines TRBV28 with TRBJ2-1, with 7 nucleotides matching TRBD2. Germline V gene sequence: CDR1 MDHEN, CDR2 SYDVKM. The CDR3 is 14 residues long. The J segment lost 6 bases and the V segment lost 7 bases, leaving 9 bases of the junction unmatched. Here the CDR3 reads CASIGGSIRNEQFF. The DNA of the CDR3 is TGTGCCAGCATCGGCGGGAGCATCCGCAATGAGCAGTTCTTC.

This clone was recorded a few times. V gene TRBV7-9 combines with J gene TRBJ2-2; 7 bases line up with TRBD1. Looked up from germline, CDR1 is SEHNR and CDR2 is FQNEAQ (reference sequence). V lost 6 bases, J lost 0 bases, and 7 bases stayed unmatched. The CDR3 spans 16 residues. The CDR3 protein is CASSSTGTANTGELFF. For the CDR3, the DNA is TGTGCCAGCAGTTCCACCGGGACAGCGAACACCGGGGAGCTGTTTTTT.

The CDR3 spells CASSSRDYTDTQYF. Here the CDR3 DNA reads TGTGCCAGCAGCTCCCGGGACTACACAGATACGCAGTATTTT. The chain employs TRBV5-4 and TRBJ2-3; TRBD2 agrees at 7 bases. The J segment lost 2 bases and the V segment lost 3 bases, leaving 3 bases of the junction unmatched. Germline V gives CDR1 SGHNT, CDR2 YYREEE (reference sequence). This CDR3 is 14 amino acids long.

The rearrangement joins TRBV20-1 to TRBJ2-3, with D possibly being TRBD2 (6 bases). V lost 3 bases, J lost 1 base, and 11 bases lay in between. CDR3 length equals 14 residues. Germline CDR1 DFQATT, CDR2 SNEGSKA (reference sequence). This CDR3 reads CSASFLAGTDTQYF. The CDR3 nucleotides are TGCAGTGCTAGTTTTTTAGCGGGCACAGATACGCAGTATTTT.

The chain joins TRBV12-3 or TRBV12-4 to TRBJ2-2, with 9 bases fitting TRBD1. V lost 10 bases, J lost 4 bases, and 4 bases stayed unmatched. The CDR3 length is 13 residues. This chain's CDR3 is CATQQGATGELFF. The DNA for the CDR3 is TGTGCCACCCAACAGGGGGCCACCGGGGAGCTGTTTTTT.

The table lists this clone with a count of one. V usage is TRBV9 and J usage is TRBJ1-2; TRBD1 aligns across 10 bases. The V segment lost 2 bases and the J segment 13 bases; nucleotides outside the gene matches: 8. Germline lookup yields CDR1 SGDLS and CDR2 YYNGEE. The CDR3 is 13 residues long. CDR3 bases: TGTGCCAGCAGCGTCCGGGACAGGGGTGAGATCACCTTC. It encodes CASSVRDRGEITF.

Notes on this clone: The conserved phenylalanine or tryptophan is not found at the CDR3 terminus, so this likely reflects a read error. The DNA is left out, because the CDR3 cannot be placed on it with certainty; the CDR3 is given as TCRdb lists it. CDR3 amino acids: CASSLVMTAGI. The chain couples TRBV5-8 to TRBJ1-4. From germline, CDR1 is SGHTS and CDR2 YDEGEE. The CDR3 is 11 residues long, ends included.

The chain combines TRBV5-1 with TRBJ1-2; D call uncertain. The CDR3 covers 13 residues. The ends were cut back, 2 bases at V and 5 bases at J, with 10 bases in the middle. Germline CDR1 is SGHRS and CDR2 is YFSETQ. CDR3 protein: CASSFEGSYGYTF. In DNA form, the CDR3 reads TGCGCCAGCAGCTTTGAGGGCAGTTATGGCTACACCTTC.

The gene calls are TRBV6-6 and TRBJ1-2, with 8 bases matching TRBD1. Germline V gene data show CDR1 as MNHNY and CDR2 as SVGAGI (reference sequence). V trimming: 5 bases; J trimming: 4 bases; junction bases outside the gene matches: 9. This CDR3 is 15 amino acids long. The CDR3 coding sequence is TGTGCCAGCAGTACGCCTGGGACAGGATCCTATGGCTACACCTTC. Translation gives CASSTPGTGSYGYTF.

J is TRBJ2-5 and V is TRBV24-1, with 7 bases aligning to TRBD2. The CDR3 is made up of 15 amino acids. From germline, CDR1 is KGHDR and CDR2 SFDVKD. Losses at the gene ends were 5 bases for V and 3 bases for J; bases not matched to a gene: 8. The CDR3 loop is CATSGGSAGEETQYF. CDR3 nucleotides: TGTGCCACCAGTGGTGGCAGCGCGGGAGAAGAGACCCAGTACTTC.

The chain has TRBV28 and TRBJ2-5; a possible D gene is TRBD2 (6 bases). V shed 4 bases and J shed 2 bases, with 8 bases lying between them. The CDR3 has 13 residues. The germline V gene encodes CDR1 MDHEN and CDR2 SYDVKM. The CDR3 sequence is CASSWSGQETQYF. CDR3 coding DNA: TGTGCCAGCAGTTGGAGCGGGCAAGAGACCCAGTACTTC.

In this sample, this clone turned up a few times. This chain links TRBV24-1 with TRBJ1-1, with 7 nucleotides matching TRBD1. Looked up from germline, CDR1 is KGHDR and CDR2 is SFDVKD. The junction had 7 bases not matched to a gene; V was cut back by 2 bases and J by 5 bases. This CDR3 has 15 amino acids. The CDR3 DNA reads TGTGCCACCAGTGATTCCCGGACAGGAGGAACTGAAGCTTTCTTT. Encoded protein: CATSDSRTGGTEAFF.

This chain connects TRBV2 to TRBJ1-2; D gene unclear. V lost 0 bases to trimming and J lost 8 bases, with 10 bases between them. Germline V CDR1 and CDR2: SNHLY, FYNNEI. The CDR3 totals 13 residues. CDR3 loop: CASSEAVLEGYTF. CDR3 nucleotides: TGTGCCAGCAGTGAAGCCGTCTTAGAGGGCTACACCTTC.

Concerning this clone: This sample also contains other DNA sequences that code for the same CDR3. This sequence joins TRBV5-1 and TRBJ1-1, with a possible D match to TRBD1 (5 bases). Germline loops: CDR1 SGHRS, CDR2 YFSETQ. V was clipped by 4 bases and J by 0 bases, with 10 bases between them. CDR3 size: 14 residues. The CDR3 sequence is CASSPGVMNTEAFF. The CDR3 coding sequence is TGCGCCAGCAGCCCGGGGGTAATGAACACTGAAGCTTTCTTT.

The genes are TRBV28 and TRBJ2-3; possible D gene TRBD1, 5 bases. V gave up 2 bases and J gave up 4 bases, with 13 bases separating them. Germline assignment: CDR1 MDHEN and CDR2 SYDVKM. This CDR3 is built from 15 residues. The CDR3: CASSLQGVGADTQYF. The CDR3 nucleotides read TGTGCCAGCAGTTTACAAGGGGTTGGGGCAGATACGCAGTATTTT.